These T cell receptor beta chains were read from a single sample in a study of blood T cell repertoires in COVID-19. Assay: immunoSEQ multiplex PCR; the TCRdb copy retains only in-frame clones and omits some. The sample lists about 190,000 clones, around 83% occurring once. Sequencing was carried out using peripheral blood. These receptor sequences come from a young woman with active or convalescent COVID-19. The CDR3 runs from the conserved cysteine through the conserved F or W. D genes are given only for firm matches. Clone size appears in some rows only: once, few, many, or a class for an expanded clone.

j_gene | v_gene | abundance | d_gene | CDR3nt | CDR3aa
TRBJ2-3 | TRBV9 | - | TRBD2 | TGTGCCAGCAGCGAGAGACTGGGGACTAGCGGTTCCACAGATACGCAGTATTTT | CASSERLGTSGSTDTQYF
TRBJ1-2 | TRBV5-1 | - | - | TGCGCCAGCAGCTTGCTAGGGGATGGCTACACCTTC | CASSLLGDGYTF
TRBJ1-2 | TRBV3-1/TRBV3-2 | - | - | TGTGCCAGCAGCCAAGATATGAGGGTCCGGAACTATGGCTACACCTTC | CASSQDMRVRNYGYTF
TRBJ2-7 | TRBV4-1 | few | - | TGCGCCAGCAGCCAAGAGAAACGGGAAGGGAGCGAGCAGTACTTC | CASSQEKREGSEQYF
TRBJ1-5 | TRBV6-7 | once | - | TGTGCCAGCACTAAGGGAGGAGGGGCCCATCAGCCCCAGCATTTT | CASTKGGGAHQPQHF
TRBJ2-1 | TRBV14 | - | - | TGTGCCAGCAGCCAAGAGTGGGCGATCAGTGAGCAGTTCTTC | CASSQEWAISEQFF
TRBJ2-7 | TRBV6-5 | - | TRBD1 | TGTGCCAGCAGTCTCCGGACAGGGGGCGATTACGAGCAGTACTTC | CASSLRTGGDYEQYF
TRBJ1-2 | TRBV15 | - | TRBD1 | TGTGCCACCAGCAGACCTAGGACAGGGACGGGCGGCTACACCTTC | CATSRPRTGTGGYTF
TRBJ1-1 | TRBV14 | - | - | TGTGCCAGCAGCCAATGGGGAGAGGCTTTCTTT | CASSQWGEAFF
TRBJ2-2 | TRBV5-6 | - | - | TGTGCCAGCAGCTTCGAGACACCTACGAACACCGGGGAGCTGTTTTTT | CASSFETPTNTGELFF
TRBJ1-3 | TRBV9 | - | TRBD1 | TGTGCCAGCAGCAGGAAAAGACAGGGACAAACTGGAAACACCATATATTTT | CASSRKRQGQTGNTIYF
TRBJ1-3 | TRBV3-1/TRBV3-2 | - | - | TGTGCCAGCAGCCAAGATGGCAGGGCTGGAAACACCATATATTTT | CASSQDGRAGNTIYF